What follows describes a single T cell receptor beta chain. The antigen is undetermined. The PCR ran on 60 Vbeta and 13 Jbeta primers. Assay: immunoSEQ multiplex PCR; the TCRdb copy retains only in-frame clones and omits some. The sample includes 85,000 to 100,000 clones, 55% to 75% of them seen just once. Germline CDR1 and CDR2: SGHTA and FQGNSA. This CDR3 region has 13 residues. Trimming took 4 bases from V and 7 from J, leaving 11 bases between them. The data were taken from a study of cytomegalovirus exposure and HLA in healthy donors. Looking at the study overall: Tens of millions of unique TCRs from HLA-typed donors made up an early data release.

Study outcomes and limitations: Using the classifier, cytomegalovirus status was reportedly diagnosed with high specificity and sensitivity. Many donors shared some public TCRs, even though most TCR sequences were rare. Clonal expansion was found to be greater in HLA-associated TCR beta chains than in equally common others in a later analysis.

This sequence joins TRBV7-2 and TRBJ1-5; D unclear. The clonotype was recovered from a man aged 45-65 years in good health and CMV-seronegative. The sequencing sample was made of PBMCs. This chain's CDR3 is CASSSNSGQPQHF. CDR3 sequence (DNA): TGTGCCAGCAGCTCAAATTCGGGGCAGCCCCAGCATTTT.